The clone carrying this T cell receptor (beta chain) was counted between two and nine times. Its antigen is undetermined. This entry comes from a study of cytomegalovirus exposure and HLA in healthy donors. Whole-study results and caveats: Highest at DRB1 and lowest at HLA-C, TCR association rates differed among HLA loci in a later analysis.

Primers included in the PCR were 60 Vbeta and 13 Jbeta primers. The data were produced by immunoSEQ multiplex PCR, yet TCRdb's version contains in-frame clones alone and is incomplete. The sample carries fewer than 110,000 clones, around 77% recorded once. CDR1 is MGHRA and CDR2 is YSYEKL in the germline V gene. The CDR3 consists of 16 residues. The V and J ends lost 4 bases and 6 bases, in that order; junction bases with no gene match: 9. Sequencing was performed on PBMCs. The V gene is TRBV4-1, the J gene TRBJ2-1; 10 bases align to TRBD2. The TCR comes from a male donor in good health and CMV-seronegative. Written as DNA, the CDR3 is TGCGCCAGCAGCCCTCGATCCAGCGGGAGGGCCAATGAGCAGTTCTTC. Translating gives CASSPRSSGRANEQFF.